This TCR beta chain was sequenced during a study of blood T cell repertoires in COVID-19 (dated by TCRdb to about 2020). Turning to the overall study: Samples covering the acute and convalescent phases of COVID-19 were provided by collaborators in the United States, Italy and Spain. The material from the prospective study consisted of cDNA or gDNA derived from T cells, B-cell-depleted T cells, or PBMCs. Subjects who had been exposed to COVID-19, were actively infected with it, or had recovered from it provided the deeply sampled blood TCRbeta repertoires that made up the dataset. The repertoires were released in a freely available public database meant as a resource for research on the immune response to SARS-CoV-2. The samples were drawn from two sources: the first 160 participants of the ongoing ImmuneRACE study, and 950 to 1,500 subjects contributed by 6 global collaborators. A de-identified subject ID, COVID-19 status, age in years and sex were almost always included in the sample metadata. Where available, HLA class I and class II types were obtained from metadata supplied by the sample provider rather than from assay-based typing.

Each collaborating institution followed its own protocols to collect whole blood in K2EDTA tubes. For TCRbeta analysis, collaborators shipped samples as frozen whole blood, isolated PBMCs, or DNA extracted from either of those sample types. Broad study findings and their caveats: How much clinical and demographic metadata was included differed by source and by participant, and the metadata was provided uncurated.

A note on this clone: There is no known antigen for this receptor. Per-base qualities were not stored, and no clone one base away is much larger.

CDR1 is given as SGHVS and CDR2 as FNYEAQ, both from the germline V gene. V loses 2 bases of germline sequence and J loses 3 bases, and the interval between the two ends is 13 bases. Counted from cysteine to phenylalanine, this CDR3 has 15 amino acids. CDR3 DNA only is kept here, 45 bases in frame from base 1. TCRbeta CDR3 regions were amplified from genomic DNA by means of the immunoSEQ Assay, a bias-controlled multiplex PCR. In the authors' own workflow: The number of nucleated cells in each sample was estimated by amplification of reference gene primers within the assay. Sequence reads were collapsed and filtered to measure the absolute abundance of every unique TCRbeta CDR3 rearrangement. For each sample, productive Simpson clonality was calculated as the square root of Simpson's diversity index across productive rearrangements. Sourced from immuneACCESS, this table was stored by TCRdb with only in-frame sequences that have V and J called. A share of the clones is absent; for the studies checked, an unresolved V gene accounts for under half, and the remainder has no known explanation. Clone size and V and J calls were adopted from that table, with D and trimming inferred from the DNA. The sample data list fewer than 85,000 clones, and 88% of these were observed just once. The ten largest make up 8.5% to 9.5% of the sample.

The clonotype originates from a human donor in a cohort sampled during active COVID-19. Recombination linked TRBV7-6 to TRBJ2-5, with no D gene named confidently. The sample consisted of peripheral blood. The CDR3 protein is CASSLMFAVKETQYF. DNA sequence: TGTGCCAGCAGCTTAATGTTTGCGGTAAAAGAGACCCAGTACTTC.